The TCR beta chain under discussion was sequenced for a study of blood T cell repertoires in COVID-19 (TCRdb year 2020). About the full investigation: The collaborator samples originated in the United States, Italy and Spain and spanned the acute and convalescent phases of COVID-19. Deeply sampled blood TCRbeta repertoires from subjects exposed to, actively infected with, or recovered from COVID-19 were included in the dataset. The prospective study material was composed of cDNA or gDNA derived from T cells, B-cell-depleted T cells, or PBMCs. The samples were drawn from two sources: the first 160 participants of the ongoing ImmuneRACE study, and fewer than 1,500 subjects contributed by 6 global collaborators. A de-identified subject ID, COVID-19 status, age in years and sex were almost always included in the sample metadata. The repertoires were released in a freely available public database intended as a resource for research on the immune response to SARS-CoV-2. Where HLA class I and class II types were available, the types were taken from metadata supplied by the sample provider, not from assay-based typing. Here is what the overall study found, with its caveats: Clinical and demographic metadata were provided uncurated, with the amount varying by source and participant.

Whole blood was collected in K2EDTA tubes by collaborating institutions according to the institutions' own protocols. For TCRbeta analysis, collaborators shipped samples as frozen whole blood, isolated PBMCs, or DNA extracted from either of those sample types. Notes on this clone: It has no known antigen specificity. No much larger clonotype is one base removed from it; base qualities were not supplied.

TCRbeta CDR3 regions were amplified from genomic DNA using the immunoSEQ Assay, a bias-controlled multiplex PCR. As for how the authors treated the data: The number of nucleated cells in each sample was estimated from the amplification of reference gene primers within the assay. Sequence reads were collapsed and filtered to measure the absolute abundance of every unique TCRbeta CDR3 rearrangement. Productive Simpson clonality was computed per sample as the square root of Simpson's diversity index over productive rearrangements. The clones in this table, taken by TCRdb from immuneACCESS, are in-frame only. Not every clone is retained; where verified, under half of the shortfall comes from an unresolved V gene, and the cause of the rest is unknown. The V and J calls and clone size come from that table; D and trimming were worked out from the DNA. The sample table records around 49,000 clones; about 90% of these occur just once. Less than 2.5% of the sample comes from the top ten.

This sequence originates from a human donor in a cohort sampled during active COVID-19. Sequencing used peripheral blood.

The CDR3 protein is CATSYREGPQYF. The nucleotide sequence reads as follows: TGTGCCACCAGTTACAGGGAGGGCCCCCAGTACTTC. The chain uses TRBV24-1 and TRBJ2-5; perhaps TRBD2 is the D gene, with 7 bases matching. The CDR3 numbers 12 residues from cysteine through phenylalanine. Just the 36-base CDR3 DNA is kept, in frame starting at base 1. The junction shows trimming of 6 bases on V and 9 bases on J, plus 13 bases between the germline ends. CDR1 and CDR2, looked up from the germline V gene, are KGHDR and SFDVKD.